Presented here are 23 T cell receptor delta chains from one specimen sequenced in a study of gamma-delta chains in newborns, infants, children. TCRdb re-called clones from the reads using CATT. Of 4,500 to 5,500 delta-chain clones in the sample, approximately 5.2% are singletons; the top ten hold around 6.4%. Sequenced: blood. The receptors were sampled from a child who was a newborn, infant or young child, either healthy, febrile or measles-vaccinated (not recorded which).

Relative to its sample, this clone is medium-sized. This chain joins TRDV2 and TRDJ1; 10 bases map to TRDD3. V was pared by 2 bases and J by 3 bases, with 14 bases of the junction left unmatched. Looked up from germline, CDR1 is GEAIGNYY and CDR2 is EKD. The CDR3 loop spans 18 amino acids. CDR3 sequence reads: CACDILGDTSPDSDKLIF. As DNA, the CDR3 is TGTGCCTGTGACATTTTGGGGGATACTAGCCCGGACTCCGATAAACTCATCTTT.

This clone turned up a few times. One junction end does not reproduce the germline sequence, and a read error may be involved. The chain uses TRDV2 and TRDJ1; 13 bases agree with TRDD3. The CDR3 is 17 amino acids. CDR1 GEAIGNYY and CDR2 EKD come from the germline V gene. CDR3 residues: CARDTLLGDTMADKLIF. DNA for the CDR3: TGTGCCCGTGACACCCTACTGGGGGATACGATGGCCGATAAACTCATCTTT.

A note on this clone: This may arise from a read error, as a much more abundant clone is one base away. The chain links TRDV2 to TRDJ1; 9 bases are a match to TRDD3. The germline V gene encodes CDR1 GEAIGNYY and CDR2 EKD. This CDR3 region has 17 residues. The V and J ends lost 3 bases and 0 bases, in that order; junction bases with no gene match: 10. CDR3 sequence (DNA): TGTGCCTGTGACGCCCTTACTGGGGGAGTGTACACCGATAAACTCATCTTT. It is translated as CACDALTGGVYTDKLIF.

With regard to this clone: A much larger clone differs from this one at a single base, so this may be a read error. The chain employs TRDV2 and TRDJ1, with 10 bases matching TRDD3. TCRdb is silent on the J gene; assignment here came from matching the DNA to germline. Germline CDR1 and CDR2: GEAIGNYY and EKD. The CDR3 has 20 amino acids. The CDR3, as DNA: TGTGCCTGCGACACCTTGGACCGGGGGATACGCGGCAAGTACACCGATAAACTCATCTTT. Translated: CACDTLDRGIRGKYTDKLIF.

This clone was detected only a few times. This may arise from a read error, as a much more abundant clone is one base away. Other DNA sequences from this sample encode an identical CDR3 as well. The CDR3 reads CACDTSPVLGGYTDKLIF. The CDR3 DNA is TGCGCCTGTGACACAAGTCCCGTACTGGGGGGCTACACCGATAAACTCATCTTT. The chain joins TRDV2 to TRDJ1, with 8 positions matching TRDD3. CDR3 size: 18 residues. From germline, CDR1 is GEAIGNYY and CDR2 EKD.

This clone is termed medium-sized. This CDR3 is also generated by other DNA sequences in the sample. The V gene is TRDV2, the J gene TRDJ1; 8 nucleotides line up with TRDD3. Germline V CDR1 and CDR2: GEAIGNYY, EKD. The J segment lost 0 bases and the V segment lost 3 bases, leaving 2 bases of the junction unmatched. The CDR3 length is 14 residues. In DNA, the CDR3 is TGTGCCTGTGACTCACTGGGGGACACCGATAAACTCATCTTT. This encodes CACDSLGDTDKLIF.

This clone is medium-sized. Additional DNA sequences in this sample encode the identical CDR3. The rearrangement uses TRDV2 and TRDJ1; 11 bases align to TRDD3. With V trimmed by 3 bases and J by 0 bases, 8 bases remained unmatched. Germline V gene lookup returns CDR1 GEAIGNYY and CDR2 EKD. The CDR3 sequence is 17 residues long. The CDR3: CACDLLGDRGYTDKLIF. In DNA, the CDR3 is TGTGCCTGTGACTTACTGGGGGATAGAGGGTACACCGATAAACTCATCTTT.

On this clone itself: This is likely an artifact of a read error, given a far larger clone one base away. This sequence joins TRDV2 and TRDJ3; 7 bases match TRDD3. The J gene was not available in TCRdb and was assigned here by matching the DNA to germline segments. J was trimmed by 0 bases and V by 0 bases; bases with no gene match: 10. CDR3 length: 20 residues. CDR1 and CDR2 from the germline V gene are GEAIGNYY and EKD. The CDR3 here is CACDTVLGNYSSWDTRQMFF. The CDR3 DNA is TGTGCCTGTGACACCGTACTGGGGAATTACAGCTCCTGGGACACCCGACAGATGTTTTTC.

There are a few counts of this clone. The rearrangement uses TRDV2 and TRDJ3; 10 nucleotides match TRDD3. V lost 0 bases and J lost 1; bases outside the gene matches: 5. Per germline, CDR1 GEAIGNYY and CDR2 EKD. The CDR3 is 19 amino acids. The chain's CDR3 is CACDTVGDTLSWDTRQMFF. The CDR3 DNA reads TGTGCCTGTGACACCGTGGGGGATACCCTGTCCTGGGACACCCGACAGATGTTTTTC.

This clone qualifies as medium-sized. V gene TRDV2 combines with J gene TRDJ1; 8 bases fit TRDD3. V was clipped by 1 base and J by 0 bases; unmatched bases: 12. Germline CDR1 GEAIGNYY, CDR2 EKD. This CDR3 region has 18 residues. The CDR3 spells CACDTNWGSPRDTDKLIF. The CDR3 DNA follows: TGTGCCTGTGACACTAACTGGGGGTCCCCTCGGGACACCGATAAACTCATCTTT.

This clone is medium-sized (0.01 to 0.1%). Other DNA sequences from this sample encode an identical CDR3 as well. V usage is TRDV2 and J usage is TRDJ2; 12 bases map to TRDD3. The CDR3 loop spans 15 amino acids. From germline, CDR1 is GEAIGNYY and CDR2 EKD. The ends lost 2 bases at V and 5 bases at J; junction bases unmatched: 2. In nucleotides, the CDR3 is TGTGCCTGTGACATACTGGGGGATACCACAGCACAACTCTTCTTT. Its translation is CACDILGDTTAQLFF.

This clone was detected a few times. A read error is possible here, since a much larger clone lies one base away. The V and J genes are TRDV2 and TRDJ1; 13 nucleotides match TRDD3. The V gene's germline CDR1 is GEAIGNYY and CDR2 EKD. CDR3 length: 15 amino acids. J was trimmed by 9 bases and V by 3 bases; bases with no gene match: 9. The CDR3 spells CACDALLGDTDELIF. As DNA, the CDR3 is TGTGCCTGTGACGCCTTACTGGGGGATACGGATGAACTCATCTTT.

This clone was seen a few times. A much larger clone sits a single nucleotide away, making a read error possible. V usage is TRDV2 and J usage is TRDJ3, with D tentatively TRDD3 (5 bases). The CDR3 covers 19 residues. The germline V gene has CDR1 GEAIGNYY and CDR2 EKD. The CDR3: CACDTAGPVSSWDTRQVFF. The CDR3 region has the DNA TGTGCCTGTGACACCGCGGGCCCCGTGTCCTCCTGGGACACCCGACAGGTGTTTTTC.

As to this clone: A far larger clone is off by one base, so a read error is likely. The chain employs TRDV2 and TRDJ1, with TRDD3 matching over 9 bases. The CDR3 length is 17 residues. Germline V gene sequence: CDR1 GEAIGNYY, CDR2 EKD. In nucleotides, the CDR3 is TGTGCCTGTGACACCCTTCAAAGGGGATACGCGACCGAAAAACTCATCTTT. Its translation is CACDTLQRGYATEKLIF.

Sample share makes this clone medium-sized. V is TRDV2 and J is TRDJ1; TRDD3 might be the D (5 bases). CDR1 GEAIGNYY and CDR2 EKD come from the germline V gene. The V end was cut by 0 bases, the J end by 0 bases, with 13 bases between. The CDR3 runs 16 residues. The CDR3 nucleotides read TGTGCCTGTGACACCGTCGGGGGGCAGTACACCGATAAACTCATCTTT. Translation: CACDTVGGQYTDKLIF.

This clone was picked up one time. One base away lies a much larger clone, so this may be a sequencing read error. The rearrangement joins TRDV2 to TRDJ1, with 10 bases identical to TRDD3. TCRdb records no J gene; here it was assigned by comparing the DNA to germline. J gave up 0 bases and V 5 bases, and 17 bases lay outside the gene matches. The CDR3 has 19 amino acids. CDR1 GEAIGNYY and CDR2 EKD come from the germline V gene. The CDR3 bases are TGTGCCTGTGGCCCTGTCTCTGGGGGATATGGCGAGTACACCGATAAACTCATCTTT. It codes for CACGPVSGGYGEYTDKLIF.

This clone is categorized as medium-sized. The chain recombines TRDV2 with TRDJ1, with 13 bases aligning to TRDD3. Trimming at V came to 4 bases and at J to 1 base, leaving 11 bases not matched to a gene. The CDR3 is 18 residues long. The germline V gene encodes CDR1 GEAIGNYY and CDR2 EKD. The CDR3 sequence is CACENLLGDTRVTDKLIF. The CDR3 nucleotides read TGTGCCTGTGAAAACTTACTGGGGGATACGCGGGTCACCGATAAACTCATCTTT.

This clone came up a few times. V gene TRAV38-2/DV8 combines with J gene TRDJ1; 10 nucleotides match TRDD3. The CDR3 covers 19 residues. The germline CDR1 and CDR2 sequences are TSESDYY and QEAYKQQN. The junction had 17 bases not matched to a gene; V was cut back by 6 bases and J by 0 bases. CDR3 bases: TGTGCTTATATTAGTCGCGGTGGGGGATACTCCCCGTACACCGATAAACTCATCTTT. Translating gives CAYISRGGGYSPYTDKLIF.

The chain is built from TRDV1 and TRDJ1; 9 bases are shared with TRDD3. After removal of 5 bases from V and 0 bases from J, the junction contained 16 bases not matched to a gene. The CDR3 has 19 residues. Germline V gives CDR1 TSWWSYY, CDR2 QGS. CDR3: CALGSIPIRGIQDTDKLIF. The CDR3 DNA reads TGTGCTCTTGGGTCCATCCCGATTCGGGGGATACAGGACACCGATAAACTCATCTTT.

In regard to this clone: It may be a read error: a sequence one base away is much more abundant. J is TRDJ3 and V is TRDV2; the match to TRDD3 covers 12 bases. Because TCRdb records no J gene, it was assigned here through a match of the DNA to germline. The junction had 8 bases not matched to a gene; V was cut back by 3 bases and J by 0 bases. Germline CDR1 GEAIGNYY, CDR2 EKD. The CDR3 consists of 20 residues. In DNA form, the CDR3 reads TGTGCCTGTGACCCGGTACTGGGGGATACAGGCTCCTGGGACACCCGACAGATGTTTTTC. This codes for CACDPVLGDTGSWDTRQMFF.

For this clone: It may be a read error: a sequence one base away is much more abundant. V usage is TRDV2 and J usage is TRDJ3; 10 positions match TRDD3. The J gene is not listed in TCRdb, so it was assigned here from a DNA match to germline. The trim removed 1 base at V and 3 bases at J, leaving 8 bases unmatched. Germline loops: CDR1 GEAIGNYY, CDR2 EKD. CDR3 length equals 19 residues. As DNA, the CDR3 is TGTGCCTGTGACACTCCGGGGGATACGGTCAGCTGGGACACCCGACAGATGTTTTTC. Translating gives CACDTPGDTVSWDTRQMFF.

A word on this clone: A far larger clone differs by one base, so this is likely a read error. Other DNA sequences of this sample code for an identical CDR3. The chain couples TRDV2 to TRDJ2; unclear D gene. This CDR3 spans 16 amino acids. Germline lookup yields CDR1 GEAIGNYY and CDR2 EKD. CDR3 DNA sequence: TGTGCCTGCGACACATTAGCGGAAGCTTTGACAGCACAACTCTTCTTT. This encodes CACDTLAEALTAQLFF.

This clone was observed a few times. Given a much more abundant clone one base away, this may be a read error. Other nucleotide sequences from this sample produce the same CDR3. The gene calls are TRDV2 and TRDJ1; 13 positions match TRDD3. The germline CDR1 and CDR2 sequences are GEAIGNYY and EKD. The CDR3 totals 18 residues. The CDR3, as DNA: TGCGCCTGTGACACCGTTACTGGGGGATACGCCCTAGAAAATAAACTCATCTTT. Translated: CACDTVTGGYALENKLIF.